This entry lists 14 T cell receptor beta chains sequenced from one sample in a study of monozygotic twins with inflammatory bowel disease. After re-calling the 5' RACE reads, TCRdb lists one entry per CDR3 protein, DNA absent. The table counts about 160,000 distinct CDR3 sequences; roughly 2.6% lies in the top ten. Sequences were obtained from blood. Receptor source: a human donor with ulcerative colitis or Crohn's disease, or a healthy co-twin of an affected twin (not recorded which).

This chain joins TRBV6-2 or TRBV6-3 and TRBJ2-1; checking the TCRdb D call of TRBD1 is not possible without DNA. This CDR3 is 19 amino acids long. The V gene's germline CDR1 is MNHEY and CDR2 SVGEGT. The CDR3 region is CASSTPRDRRATGRYEQFF.

This CDR3 is CSARGTSGREETQYF. The chain links TRBV20-1 to TRBJ2-5; the D call from TCRdb, TRBD2, cannot be confirmed without DNA. The CDR3 runs 15 residues. The V gene's germline CDR1 is DFQATT and CDR2 SNEGSKA (reference sequence).

The J gene is TRBJ2-7, the V gene TRBV6-5; checking the TCRdb D call of TRBD1 is not possible without DNA. The germline gives CDR1 MNHEY, CDR2 SVGAGI. The CDR3 is 14 amino acids. The CDR3 reads CASSSGQGIYEQYF.

The chain joins TRBV11-2 to TRBJ2-3; as DNA is missing, the TRBD2 call by TCRdb cannot be tested. Germline CDR1 and CDR2: SGHAT and FQNNGV. This CDR3 is 13 amino acids long. The CDR3 loop reads CASSRPPADTQYF.

This chain joins TRBV5-1 and TRBJ1-4; the TRBD1 assignment by TCRdb is unverifiable without DNA. Germline assignment: CDR1 SGHRS and CDR2 YFSETQ. This CDR3 is built from 16 residues. CDR3 sequence: CASSLRGLEGNEKLFF.

This chain joins TRBV5-5 and TRBJ2-3. Germline V lookup: CDR1 SGHKS, CDR2 YYEKEE (reference sequence). There are 14 residues in the CDR3. CDR3 protein: CASSLAPGTDTQYF.

The CDR3 protein is CASSVFPRGGYNEQFF. The genes are TRBV9 and TRBJ2-1; TCRdb gives TRBD1 as the D gene, but with no DNA this cannot be confirmed. CDR1 is SGDLS, CDR2 YYNGEE, per germline. The CDR3 extends over 16 amino acids.

This chain uses TRBV12-3 or TRBV12-4 with TRBJ2-2. CDR3 length: 15 residues. CDR3 region: CATVQQDANTGELFF.

The gene calls are TRBV9 and TRBJ2-1; the D gene TCRdb calls, TRBD2, cannot be checked with no DNA. CDR3 size: 18 residues. CDR1 is SGDLS and CDR2 is YYNGEE in the germline V gene. The CDR3 spells CASSVEVSSEWSYNEQFF.

The rearrangement joins TRBV12-3 or TRBV12-4 to TRBJ1-6; TCRdb names TRBD1, which stays unverified in the absence of DNA. CDR3 length: 14 residues. CDR3 sequence reads: CASSSGTGQSPLHF.

The chain couples TRBV5-1 to TRBJ2-1. The V gene's germline CDR1 is SGHRS and CDR2 YFSETQ. This CDR3 spans 14 amino acids. CDR3 amino acids: CASSLGGIDNEQFF.

J is TRBJ2-2 and V is TRBV27. In germline, CDR1 is MNHEY, CDR2 SMNVEV (reference sequence). CDR3 length: 16 amino acids. CDR3 protein: CASSLTGFANTGELFF.

The chain combines TRBV7-6 with TRBJ2-3; as DNA is missing, the TRBD2 call by TCRdb cannot be tested. CDR1 and CDR2 from the germline V gene are SGHVS and FNYEAQ. The CDR3 covers 16 residues. The CDR3 reads CASSRGLAGEADTQYF.

This rearrangement joins TRBV15 to TRBJ1-6; the TCRdb call, TRBD1, lacks DNA for checking. Germline V CDR1 and CDR2: LNHNV, YYDKDF (reference sequence). The CDR3 runs to 15 residues. CDR3 amino acids: CATSRDRGHNSPLHF.